This T cell receptor beta chain derives from a study of blood T cells in healthy people across ages. The study's findings and limits: Naive and antigen-experienced cells could not be conclusively compared, given unsorted PBMCs.

Next came a second PCR, run for roughly 6 to 11 cycles, which used a sample-barcoded 5' primer along with a J-beta primer mix. TCRdb reprocessed the 5' RACE reads via MiXCR and lists one record per CDR3 protein. The sample carries hundreds of thousands of distinct CDR3 sequences, roughly three fifths recorded once. Looked up from germline, CDR1 is SGDLS and CDR2 is YYNGEE. This CDR3 has 17 residues. After removal of 0 bases from V and 7 bases from J, the junction contained 8 bases not matched to a gene. A note on this clonotype: As yet, its antigen is unknown.

In terms of origin and age, donors were healthy Caucasian individuals from Russia aged about 6 to 90. Investigators took around 10 milliliters of peripheral blood from every donor. No fewer than 5.5 micrograms of total RNA were isolated from every sample. Sequenced input: blood. This clonotype originated in a man in his forties in good health. V is TRBV9 and J is TRBJ2-1, with 12 positions matching TRBD2. The CDR3 loop is CASSVGEPGLAGNEQFF. CDR3 DNA: TGTGCCAGCAGCGTAGGGGAGCCGGGACTAGCGGGTAATGAGCAGTTCTTC.